This T cell receptor (beta chain) is drawn from a study of blood T cell repertoires in COVID-19. At the level of the study: From T cells, B-cell-depleted T cells, or PBMCs came the material, which was cDNA or gDNA.

Trimming at V came to 4 bases and at J to 3 bases, leaving 9 bases not matched to a gene. The germline CDR1 and CDR2 sequences are ENHRY and SYGVKD. This CDR3 region has 16 residues. Each participant's cohort was designated according to participant-reported clinical history. Original data processing: Amplified reference gene primers provided the basis for estimating nucleated cell counts. The data were produced by immunoSEQ multiplex PCR, yet TCRdb's version contains in-frame clones alone and is incomplete. V and J calls plus clone size are reproduced from that table; the DNA served to infer D and trimming. The repertoire includes 130,000 to 150,000 clones, around 90% of them detected once, and under 4.5% sits in the top ten.

The sequencing input was PBMCs or T cells enriched from blood (not recorded which). The source of this sequence is a woman aged 40 to 49 who had been exposed to COVID-19. The gene calls are TRBV10-3 and TRBJ2-3; TRBD2 aligns across 8 bases. This CDR3 reads CAISGNPGLVTDTQYF. The CDR3 DNA follows: TGTGCCATCAGTGGAAACCCGGGACTAGTGACAGATACGCAGTATTTT.